These 28 T cell receptor beta chains were all obtained from the same sample, sequenced in a study of shared clonotypes between healthy human individuals. Sequenced by immunoSEQ multiplex PCR; TCRdb stores in-frame clones only, minus some. The sample has roughly 2 million clones; roughly 95% are singletons. Material: naive CD4+ T cells sorted from blood. Stated subset: CD45RA+ positively selected. The receptors shown here come from a man between 18 and 29 years old in good health.

The rearrangement links TRBV15 to TRBJ1-2; the D gene is possibly TRBD1 (5 bases). The germline gives CDR1 LNHNV, CDR2 YYDKDF (reference sequence). V was cut by 0 bases and J by 6 bases, with 17 bases left in between. The CDR3 has 16 amino acids. The CDR3 sequence: CATSRDPLGREHGYTF. CDR3 bases: TGTGCCACCAGCAGAGATCCGTTGGGCAGGGAGCATGGCTACACCTTC. The entire variable domain, with the rest obtained from reference TRBV15 and TRBJ1-2, is as follows: DAMVIQNPRYQVTQFGKPVTLSCSQTLNHNVMYWYQQKSSQAPKLLFHYYDKDFNNEADTPDNFQSRRPNTSFCFLDIRSPGLGDTAMYLCATSRDPLGREHGYTFGSGTRLTVV.

The chain couples TRBV6-1 to TRBJ1-5, with D maybe TRBD1 (5 bases). Between the trimmed V and J ends, which lost 5 bases and 0 bases, there was a span of 8 bases. The CDR3 runs 14 residues. The germline V gene has CDR1 MNHNS and CDR2 SASEGT. The chain's CDR3 is CASSLTDSNQPQHF. CDR3 coding DNA: TGTGCCAGCAGTCTGACAGATAGCAATCAGCCCCAGCATTTT.

The V gene is TRBV29-1, the J gene TRBJ2-2; D is unresolved. The germline gives CDR1 SQVTM, CDR2 ANQGSEA. With 4 bases removed from V and 7 bases from J, the gap between germline ends came to 7 bases. The CDR3 has 11 residues. The CDR3 DNA reads as TGCAGCGTTGTTAGCTTCGGGGAGCTGTTTTTT. This encodes CSVVSFGELFF.

V gene TRBV6-6 combines with J gene TRBJ1-1; 8 positions match TRBD1. The germline gives CDR1 MNHNY, CDR2 SVGAGI (reference sequence). This CDR3 spans 15 amino acids. Losses at the gene ends were 6 bases for V and 0 bases for J; bases not matched to a gene: 6. This chain's CDR3 is CASRYQGAVNTEAFF. The CDR3 DNA reads TGTGCCAGCAGGTATCAGGGGGCGGTGAACACTGAAGCTTTCTTT.

The chain links TRBV7-8 to TRBJ1-2; 7 bases line up with TRBD1. Per germline, CDR1 SGHVS and CDR2 FQNEAQ. J lost 5 bases, V lost 1 base, and 10 bases had no gene match. The CDR3 length is 16 residues. The CDR3 sequence: CASSLGGQRFNYGYTF. The CDR3, as DNA: TGTGCCAGCAGCTTAGGGGGACAGCGTTTCAATTATGGCTACACCTTC.

The V call is TRBV5-4, the J call TRBJ2-5; 8 nucleotides match TRBD2. The J segment lost 4 bases and the V segment lost 2 bases, leaving 13 bases of the junction unmatched. The CDR3 totals 17 residues. CDR1 SGHNT and CDR2 YYREEE come from the germline V gene (reference sequence). The chain's CDR3 is CASSFLERGSVGETQYF. CDR3 DNA sequence: TGTGCCAGCAGCTTCTTGGAGCGGGGGAGTGTTGGAGAGACCCAGTACTTC.

V usage is TRBV6-1 and J usage is TRBJ1-5, with 7 bases that match TRBD1. The CDR3 runs to 15 residues. The trim removed 5 bases at V and 4 bases at J, leaving 8 bases unmatched. CDR1 MNHNS and CDR2 SASEGT come from the germline V gene. The CDR3 DNA follows: TGTGCCAGCAGTTGGGACAGTCGAAATAATCAGCCCCAGCATTTT. Translation: CASSWDSRNNQPQHF.

V gene TRBV10-2 combines with J gene TRBJ2-3; tentatively, D is TRBD1 (5 bases). The CDR3 runs 13 residues. The V gene's germline CDR1 is WSHSY and CDR2 SAAADI. V lost 6 bases and J lost 10, with 17 bases in between. This CDR3 is CASSGQGLDPQYF. CDR3 coding DNA: TGCGCCAGCAGCGGACAAGGGCTAGACCCGCAGTATTTT.

The chain couples TRBV2 to TRBJ2-1; D perhaps matches TRBD2 (6 bases). Germline loops: CDR1 SNHLY, CDR2 FYNNEI. The CDR3 consists of 14 residues. V lost 4 bases and J 5 bases, leaving 12 bases between the germline ends. The CDR3 loop reads CASSAGTSNNEQFF. The CDR3 bases are TGTGCCAGCAGTGCCGGGACTTCAAACAATGAGCAGTTCTTC. The full variable domain, completed using reference TRBV2 and TRBJ2-1, is EPEVTQTPSHQVTQMGQEVILRCVPISNHLYFYWYRQILGQKVEFLVSFYNNEISEKSEIFDDQFSVERPDGSNFTLKIRSTKLEDSAMYFCASSAGTSNNEQFFGPGTRLTVL.

The rearrangement joins TRBV28 to TRBJ1-1; D uncertain. Trimming took 2 bases from V and 0 from J, leaving 4 bases between them. Germline V gene lookup returns CDR1 MDHEN and CDR2 SYDVKM. The CDR3 totals 13 residues. CDR3 region: CASSLEMNTEAFF. In DNA, the CDR3 is TGTGCCAGCAGTTTAGAGATGAACACTGAAGCTTTCTTT.

The chain has TRBV30 and TRBJ2-5; a weak D match, TRBD2 (5 bases). V was shortened by 1 base and J by 0 bases, with 12 bases between the two germline ends. Germline lookup yields CDR1 GTSNPN and CDR2 SVGIG (reference sequence). The CDR3 contains 15 residues. This CDR3 reads CAWSGASWYQETQYF. CDR3 in DNA: TGTGCCTGGAGTGGGGCTAGCTGGTACCAAGAGACCCAGTACTTC.

This rearrangement joins TRBV6-1 to TRBJ2-5; tentative D call: TRBD1 (5 bases). The CDR3 loop spans 13 amino acids. Trimming removed 7 bases from V and 5 bases from J, with 14 bases in between. Per germline, CDR1 MNHNS and CDR2 SASEGT. CDR3 nucleotides: TGTGCCAGCAAAACAGGTATAATGGAGACCCAGTACTTC. Protein product: CASKTGIMETQYF.

The V gene is TRBV7-9, the J gene TRBJ2-1; 7 nucleotides line up with TRBD1. V shed 5 bases, J shed 1 base, and the junction held 5 bases outside the gene matches. Germline loops: CDR1 SEHNR, CDR2 FQNEAQ (reference sequence). The CDR3 length is 15 residues. CDR3 sequence: CASSQRGLSYNEQFF. The CDR3 DNA follows: TGTGCCAGCAGCCAAAGGGGGCTATCCTACAATGAGCAGTTCTTC.

This clone was picked up one time. The genes are TRBV28 and TRBJ1-5; D possibly corresponds to TRBD1 (5 bases). V lost 3 bases and J 2 bases, leaving 11 bases between the germline ends. Germline loops: CDR1 MDHEN, CDR2 SYDVKM. The CDR3 length is 15 residues. The CDR3 loop is CASSFVGLGNQPQHF. In DNA, the CDR3 is TGTGCCAGCAGTTTCGTGGGACTTGGCAATCAGCCCCAGCATTTT.

The chain recombines TRBV11-2 with TRBJ2-1; the D is unclear. V lost 5 bases and J 5 bases, leaving 4 bases between the germline ends. The CDR3 covers 11 residues. Germline V lookup: CDR1 SGHAT, CDR2 FQNNGV. The CDR3 loop reads CASSSDNEQFF. The CDR3 DNA reads as TGTGCCAGCAGCAGTGACAATGAGCAGTTCTTC.

This clone was found once. The V gene is TRBV6-1, the J gene TRBJ2-6, with D uncertain. The germline gives CDR1 MNHNS, CDR2 SASEGT. This CDR3 region has 16 residues. V was trimmed by 2 bases and J by 2 bases, leaving 10 bases between them. The CDR3 nucleotides are TGTGCCAGCAGTGAAATGGTAGCAGCTGGGGCCAACGTCCTGACTTTC. Residues: CASSEMVAAGANVLTF.

The chain recombines TRBV6-6 with TRBJ1-5; D is undetermined. Germline CDR1 is MNHNY and CDR2 is SVGAGI (reference sequence). V was pared by 7 bases and J by 3 bases, with 13 bases between. The CDR3 consists of 14 residues. The DNA for the CDR3 is TGTGCCAGCATCCCGGGGAGGGACAATCAGCCCCAGCATTTT. This sequence encodes CASIPGRDNQPQHF.

This clone was detected once. V and J are TRBV6-1 and TRBJ1-1; D is possibly TRBD1 (5 bases). Germline V gives CDR1 MNHNS, CDR2 SASEGT. Trimming took 7 bases from V and 2 from J, leaving 8 bases between them. The CDR3 extends over 12 amino acids. The CDR3 protein is CASKTVNTEAFF. For the CDR3, the DNA is TGTGCCAGCAAGACAGTAAACACTGAAGCTTTCTTT.

The CDR3 DNA is TGCGCCAGCAGCCGCCAGGGGGACAATGAGCAGTTCTTC. It encodes CASSRQGDNEQFF. The V call is TRBV5-1, the J call TRBJ2-1, with TRBD1 matching 7 bases. CDR3 length: 13 amino acids. J lost 5 bases, V lost 4 bases, and 3 bases had no gene match. CDR1 and CDR2 from the germline V gene are SGHRS and YFSETQ.

A remark on this clone: Germline is not matched at one junction end, which may reflect a read error. The chain couples TRBV7-7 to TRBJ1-4; D is unresolved. The CDR3 consists of 18 residues. Germline CDR1 and CDR2: SSHAT and FNYEAQ (reference sequence). The CDR3 DNA reads TGTGCTAGCAGCTTAGAAGTCGGCCAGCTTCCAACTAATGAAAAACTGTTTTTT. Amino acid sequence: CASSLEVGQLPTNEKLFF.

The chain links TRBV15 to TRBJ2-7, with unresolved D. Trimming took 0 bases from V and 0 from J, leaving 15 bases between them. This CDR3 has 17 amino acids. Germline V gene data show CDR1 as LNHNV and CDR2 as YYDKDF (reference sequence). The CDR3 nucleotides are TGTGCCACCAGCAGAGATCCAGCGCCACTGAGCTCCTACGAGCAGTACTTC. This translates into CATSRDPAPLSSYEQYF.

As DNA, the CDR3 is TGTGCCAGCAGCCGCCATACTAGCGGGATTTACGAGCAGTACTTC. Its translation: CASSRHTSGIYEQYF. The chain is built from TRBV14 and TRBJ2-7; 10 bases fit TRBD2. J was trimmed by 4 bases and V by 4 bases; bases with no gene match: 7. CDR3 length: 15 amino acids. Per the germline V gene, CDR1 is SGHDN and CDR2 is FVKESK.

This rearrangement joins TRBV10-1 to TRBJ1-5, with D tentatively TRBD1 (5 bases). Germline V CDR1 and CDR2: WNHNN, SYGVQD (reference sequence). The V end was cut by 9 bases, the J end by 4 bases, with 22 bases between. The length of the CDR3 is 16 residues. CDR3 in amino acids: CARESGKGTGNQPQHF. The CDR3, as DNA: TGCGCCAGGGAATCAGGGAAGGGGACGGGGAATCAGCCCCAGCATTTT.

The rearrangement links TRBV6-6 to TRBJ2-7; maybe TRBD1 (6 bases). The CDR3 spans 14 residues. V was trimmed by 5 bases and J by 2 bases, leaving 13 bases between them. The germline V gene encodes CDR1 MNHNY and CDR2 SVGAGI (reference sequence). The CDR3 is CASSTQQGTYEQYF. Written as DNA, the CDR3 is TGTGCCAGCAGTACCCAACAGGGCACCTACGAGCAGTACTTC.

On this clone itself: The same CDR3 arises from other DNA sequences in this sample as well. This chain links TRBV2 with TRBJ1-4; D possibly corresponds to TRBD1 (6 bases). V was shortened by 6 bases and J by 3 bases, with 11 bases between the two germline ends. Germline lookup yields CDR1 SNHLY and CDR2 FYNNEI. There are 14 residues in the CDR3. CDR3 sequence (DNA): TGTGCCAGCAGAAGGGGGGGCTCTAATGAAAAACTGTTTTTT. Residues: CASRRGGSNEKLFF.

This chain uses TRBV10-1 with TRBJ2-3; D uncertain. Between the trimmed V and J ends, which lost 5 bases and 6 bases, there was a span of 9 bases. The V gene's germline CDR1 is WNHNN and CDR2 SYGVQD (reference sequence). This CDR3 contains 12 residues. CDR3 sequence: CASSYNMDTQYF. CDR3 coding DNA: TGCGCCAGCAGTTATAATATGGATACGCAGTATTTT.

This clone was recorded a few times. Other DNA variants within this sample encode the same CDR3. Written as DNA, the CDR3 is TGTGCCAGCAGCCCGGACAGATACGAGCAGTACTTC. It encodes CASSPDRYEQYF. The J gene is TRBJ2-7, the V gene TRBV6-5; tentatively, D is TRBD1 (6 bases). This CDR3 spans 12 amino acids. The germline V and J ends were trimmed by 6 bases and 4 bases, with 10 bases remaining between them. Looked up from germline, CDR1 is MNHEY and CDR2 is SVGAGI.

This chain uses TRBV6-5 with TRBJ1-6; perhaps TRBD1 as D (5 bases). The V end was cut by 6 bases, the J end by 10 bases, with 10 bases between. The CDR3 runs to 12 residues. Germline CDR1 and CDR2: MNHEY and SVGAGI. CDR3 loop: CASRAGRSPLHF. In nucleotides, the CDR3 is TGTGCCAGCAGAGCAGGGAGGTCACCCCTCCACTTT.